The clone carrying this T cell receptor (beta chain) has only a few counts. What it recognizes is unknown. The entry originates in a study of T cells after yellow fever vaccination. Study-wide results and caveats: Subsequent to the booster, the majority of primary-vaccination clones reappeared (96% CD4, about 90% CD8). A faster peak, day 5 versus 15, was reached by the weaker secondary response. A small share of clonotypes appeared in both CD4 and CD8 compartments.

5'RACE template switching generated TCR cDNA, adding a universal primer site and UMIs. From the 5' RACE reads, TCRdb called clonotypes with MiXCR, one entry per CDR3 protein. Among 350,000 to 550,000 distinct CDR3 sequences listed, 18% were seen once. Germline CDR1 DFQATT, CDR2 SNEGSKA (reference sequence). CDR3 size: 11 residues. V lost 6 bases to trimming and J lost 7 bases, with 9 bases between them. The sequence derives from a man aged 18 to 30 who received the YFV17D yellow fever vaccine. The chain recombines TRBV20-1 with TRBJ2-2, with D possibly matching TRBD1 (6 bases). The material was PBMCs, obtained before the yellow fever booster vaccination. CDR3 protein: CSAKGVGELFF. For the CDR3, the DNA is TGCAGTGCGAAGGGGGTCGGGGAGCTGTTTTTT.